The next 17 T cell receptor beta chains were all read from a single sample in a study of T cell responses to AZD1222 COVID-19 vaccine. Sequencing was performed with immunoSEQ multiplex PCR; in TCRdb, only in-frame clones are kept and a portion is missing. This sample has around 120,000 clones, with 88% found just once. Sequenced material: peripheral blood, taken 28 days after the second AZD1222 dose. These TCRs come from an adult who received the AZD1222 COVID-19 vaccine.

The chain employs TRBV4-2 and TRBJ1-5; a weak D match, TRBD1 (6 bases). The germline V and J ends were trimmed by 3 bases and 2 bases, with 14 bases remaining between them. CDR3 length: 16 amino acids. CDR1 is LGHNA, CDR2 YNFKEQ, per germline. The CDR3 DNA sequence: TGTGCCAGCAGCCAGATCACAGGGCTTGGCAATCAGCCCCAGCATTTT. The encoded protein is CASSQITGLGNQPQHF.

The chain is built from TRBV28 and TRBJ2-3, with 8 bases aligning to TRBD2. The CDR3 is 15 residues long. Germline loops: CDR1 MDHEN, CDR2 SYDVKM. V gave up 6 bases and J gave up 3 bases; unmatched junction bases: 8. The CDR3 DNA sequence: TGTGCCAGCAGCCGCCGGGGACTAGGGACAGATACGCAGTATTTT. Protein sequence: CASSRRGLGTDTQYF.

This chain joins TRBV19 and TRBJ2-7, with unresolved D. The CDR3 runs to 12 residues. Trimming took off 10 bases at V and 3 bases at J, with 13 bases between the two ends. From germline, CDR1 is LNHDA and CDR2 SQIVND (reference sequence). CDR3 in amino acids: CATSGLLYEQYF. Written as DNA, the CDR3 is TGTGCCACTTCAGGTCTACTCTACGAGCAGTACTTC.

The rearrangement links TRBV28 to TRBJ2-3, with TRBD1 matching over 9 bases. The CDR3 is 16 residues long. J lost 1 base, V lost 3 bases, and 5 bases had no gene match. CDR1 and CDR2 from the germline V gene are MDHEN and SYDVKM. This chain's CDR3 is CASSFGQGIGTDTQYF. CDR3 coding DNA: TGTGCCAGCAGTTTCGGACAGGGGATCGGCACAGATACGCAGTATTTT.

The CDR3 DNA follows: TGTGCCAGCTCAGCTGAACAGGGGATTGAAGCTTTCTTT. As protein: CASSAEQGIEAFF. The V call is TRBV18, the J call TRBJ1-1, with 7 bases fitting TRBD1. CDR3 length equals 13 residues. The germline CDR1 and CDR2 sequences are KGHSH and LQKENI. Trimming cost V 5 bases and J 7 bases; bases outside gene matches: 7.

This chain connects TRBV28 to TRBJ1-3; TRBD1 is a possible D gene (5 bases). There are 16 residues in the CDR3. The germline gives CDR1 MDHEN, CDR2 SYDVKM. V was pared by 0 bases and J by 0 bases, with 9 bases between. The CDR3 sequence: CASSLWLTGSGNTIYF. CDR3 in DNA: TGTGCCAGCAGTTTATGGCTCACAGGCTCTGGAAACACCATATATTTT. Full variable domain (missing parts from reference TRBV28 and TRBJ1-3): DVKVTQSSRYLVKRTGEKVFLECVQDMDHENMFWYRQDPGLGLRLIYFSYDVKMKEKGDIPEGYSVSREKKERFSLILESASTNQTSMYLCASSLWLTGSGNTIYFGEGSWLTVV.

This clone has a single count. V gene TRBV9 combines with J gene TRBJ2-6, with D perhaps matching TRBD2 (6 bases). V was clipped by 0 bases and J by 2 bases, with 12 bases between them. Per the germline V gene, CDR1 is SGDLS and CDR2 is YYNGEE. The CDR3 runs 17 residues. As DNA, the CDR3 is TGTGCCAGCAGCGTAGGTGGAGGGTTGGCTGGGGCCAACGTCCTGACTTTC. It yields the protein CASSVGGGLAGANVLTF.

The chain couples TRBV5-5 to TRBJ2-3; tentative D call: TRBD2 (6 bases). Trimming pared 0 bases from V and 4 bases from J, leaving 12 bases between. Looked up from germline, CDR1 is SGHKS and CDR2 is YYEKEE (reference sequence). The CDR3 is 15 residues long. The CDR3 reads CASSLGTGSADTQYF. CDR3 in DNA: TGTGCCAGCAGCTTGGGTACCGGGAGCGCAGATACGCAGTATTTT.

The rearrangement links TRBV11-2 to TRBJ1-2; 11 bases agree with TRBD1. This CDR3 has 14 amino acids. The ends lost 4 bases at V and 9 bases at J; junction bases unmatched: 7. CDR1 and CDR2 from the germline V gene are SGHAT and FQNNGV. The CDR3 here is CASSWVGQGASYTF. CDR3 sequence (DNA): TGTGCCAGCAGCTGGGTAGGACAGGGGGCGAGCTACACCTTC.

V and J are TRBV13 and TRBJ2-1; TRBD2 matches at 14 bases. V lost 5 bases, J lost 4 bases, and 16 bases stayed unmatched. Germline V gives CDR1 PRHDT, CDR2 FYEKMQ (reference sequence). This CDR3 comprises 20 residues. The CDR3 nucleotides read TGTGCCAGCAGCCTTCAAGGGGGGACTAGCGGGAGTTTACGGTACAATGAGCAGTTCTTC. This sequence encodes CASSLQGGTSGSLRYNEQFF.

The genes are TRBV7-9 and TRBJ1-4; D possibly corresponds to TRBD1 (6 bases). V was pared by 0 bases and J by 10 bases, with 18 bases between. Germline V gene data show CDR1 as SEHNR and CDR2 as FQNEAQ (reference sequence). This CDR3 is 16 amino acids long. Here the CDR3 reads CASSLADRHLWGKLFF. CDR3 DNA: TGTGCCAGCAGCTTAGCGGACAGACACCTATGGGGAAAACTGTTTTTT.

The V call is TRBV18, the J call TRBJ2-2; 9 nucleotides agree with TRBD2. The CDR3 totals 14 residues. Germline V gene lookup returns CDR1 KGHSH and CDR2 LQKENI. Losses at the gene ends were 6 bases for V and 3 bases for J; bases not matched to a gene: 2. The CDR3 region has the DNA TGTGCCAGCTCGGGACTAGCCGACACCGGGGAGCTGTTTTTT. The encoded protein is CASSGLADTGELFF.

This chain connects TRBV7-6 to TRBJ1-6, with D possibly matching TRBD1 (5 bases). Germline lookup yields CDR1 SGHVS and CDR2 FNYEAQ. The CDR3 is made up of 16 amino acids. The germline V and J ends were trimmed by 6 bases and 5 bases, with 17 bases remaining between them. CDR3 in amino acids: CASSLTGLRDNSPLHF. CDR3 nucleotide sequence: TGTGCCAGCAGTTTAACAGGTCTACGCGATAATTCACCCCTCCACTTT.

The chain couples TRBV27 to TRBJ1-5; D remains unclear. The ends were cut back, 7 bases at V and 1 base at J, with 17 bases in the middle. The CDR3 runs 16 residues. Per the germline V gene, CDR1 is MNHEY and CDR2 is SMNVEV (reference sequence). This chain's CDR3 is CASNSRASLSNQPQHF. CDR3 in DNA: TGTGCCAGCAACTCAAGGGCATCGTTAAGCAATCAGCCCCAGCATTTT.

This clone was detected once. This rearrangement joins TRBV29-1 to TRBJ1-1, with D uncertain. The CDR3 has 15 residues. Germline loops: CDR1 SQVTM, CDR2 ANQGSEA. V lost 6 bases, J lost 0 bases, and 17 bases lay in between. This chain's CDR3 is CSVSVAGKVNTEAFF. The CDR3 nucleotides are TGCAGCGTCTCGGTCGCAGGAAAAGTGAACACTGAAGCTTTCTTT.

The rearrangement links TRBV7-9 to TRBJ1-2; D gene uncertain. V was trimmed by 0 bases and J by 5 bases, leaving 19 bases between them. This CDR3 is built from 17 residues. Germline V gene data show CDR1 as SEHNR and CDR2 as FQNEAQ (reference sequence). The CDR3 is CASSLADGLSERYGYTF. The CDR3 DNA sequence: TGTGCCAGCAGCTTAGCGGATGGACTCTCGGAACGGTATGGCTACACCTTC.

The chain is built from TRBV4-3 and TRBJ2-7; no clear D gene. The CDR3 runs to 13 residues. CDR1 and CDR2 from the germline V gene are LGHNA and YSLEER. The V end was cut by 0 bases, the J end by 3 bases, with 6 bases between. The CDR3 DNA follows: TGCGCCAGCAGCCAAGATTCGGGCTACGAGCAGTACTTC. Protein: CASSQDSGYEQYF.